This T cell receptor (beta chain) comes out of a study of regulatory T cells in long-lasting Graves disease. This clonotype has at least ten counts. Time point reported: newly diagnosed GD, antithyroid drugs for less than 3 months. PBMC RNA was the source of the TCR library. In building TCR beta libraries, iRepertoire HTBI primers were used together with Arm-PCR of CDR3 regions. Using its own MiXCR run on the multiplex PCR reads, TCRdb lists one record per CDR3 protein. The table shows approximately 350,000 distinct CDR3 sequences, with around 15% occurring only once. Germline V gives CDR1 MNHEY, CDR2 SVGAGI. The CDR3 consists of 16 residues. V was clipped by 2 bases and J by 4 bases; unmatched bases: 9. This sample also appeared in a second study, on T cells in Graves' hyperthyroidism and ophthalmopathy.

The rearrangement uses TRBV6-5 and TRBJ2-7; 9 bases fit TRBD2. This sequence was found in a woman under 30 with Graves disease. This specimen consisted of peripheral blood mononuclear cells (PBMCs), obtained at new diagnosis, from a patient treated with antithyroid drugs. CDR3 loop: CASSYAGGGGGYEQYF. CDR3 DNA sequence: TGTGCCAGCAGTTACGCGGGAGGGGGAGGAGGATACGAGCAGTACTTC.